This TCR beta chain was identified during a study of cytomegalovirus exposure and HLA in healthy donors. Notes on the study in general: Later work found most CMV-associated TCR beta chains apparently HLA-restricted. Segments of the TCR beta V type were, in most cases, productive about 90% or about 30% of the time in an earlier analysis.

Comments on this clone: Its antigen is not identified.

After removal of 3 bases from V and 1 base from J, the junction contained 8 bases not matched to a gene. Germline V gene sequence: CDR1 LGHNT, CDR2 FRNRAP. The CDR3 extends over 16 amino acids. Researchers ran the PCR with 60 Vbeta and 13 Jbeta primers. Profiled with immunoSEQ multiplex PCR; TCRdb holds only in-frame clones, not every one. The sample comprises over 150,000 clones, about 78% of which are singletons, and nearly 3% rests with the top ten. This rearrangement joins TRBV12-5 to TRBJ1-1; 7 bases line up with TRBD1. This sequence originates from a woman under 40 in good health and CMV-seronegative. The sequenced sample consisted of PBMCs. As DNA, the CDR3 is TGTGCTAGTGGTTTATATAAAGGACAGGAGAACACTGAAGCTTTCTTT. It yields the protein CASGLYKGQENTEAFF.